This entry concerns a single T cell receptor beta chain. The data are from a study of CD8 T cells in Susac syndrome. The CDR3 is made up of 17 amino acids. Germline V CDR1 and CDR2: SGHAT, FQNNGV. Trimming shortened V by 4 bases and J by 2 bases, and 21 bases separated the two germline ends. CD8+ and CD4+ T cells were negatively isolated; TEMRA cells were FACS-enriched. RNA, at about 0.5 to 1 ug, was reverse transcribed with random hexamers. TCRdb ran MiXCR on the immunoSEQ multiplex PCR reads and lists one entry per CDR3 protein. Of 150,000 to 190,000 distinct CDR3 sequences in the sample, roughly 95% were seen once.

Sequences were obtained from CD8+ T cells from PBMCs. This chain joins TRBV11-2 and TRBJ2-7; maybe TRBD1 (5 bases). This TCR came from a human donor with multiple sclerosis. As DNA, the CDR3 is TGTGCCAGCAGCTCTGATTTTGTGACAGACCTAACCTACGAGCAGTACTTC. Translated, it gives CASSSDFVTDLTYEQYF.